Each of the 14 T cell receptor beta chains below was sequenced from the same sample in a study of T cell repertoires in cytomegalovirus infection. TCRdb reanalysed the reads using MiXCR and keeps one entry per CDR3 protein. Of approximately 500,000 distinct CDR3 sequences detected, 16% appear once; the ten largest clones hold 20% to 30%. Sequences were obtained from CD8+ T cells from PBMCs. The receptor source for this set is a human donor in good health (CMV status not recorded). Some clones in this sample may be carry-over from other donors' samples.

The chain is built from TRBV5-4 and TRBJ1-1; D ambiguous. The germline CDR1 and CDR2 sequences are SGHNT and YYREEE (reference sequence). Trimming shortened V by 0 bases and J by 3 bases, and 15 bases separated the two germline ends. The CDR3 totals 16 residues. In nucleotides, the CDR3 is TGTGCCAGCAGCTTGGTTTCTCAGGTTTCGCACACTGAAGCTTTCTTT. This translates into CASSLVSQVSHTEAFF.

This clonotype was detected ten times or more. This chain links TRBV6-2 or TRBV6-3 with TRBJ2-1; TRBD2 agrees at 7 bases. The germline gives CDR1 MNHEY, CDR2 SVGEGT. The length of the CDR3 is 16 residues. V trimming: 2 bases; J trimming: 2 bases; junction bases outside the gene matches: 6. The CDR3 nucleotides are TGTGCCAGCAGTTACGGGACTACGCTACCCTACAATGAGCAGTTCTTC. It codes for CASSYGTTLPYNEQFF.

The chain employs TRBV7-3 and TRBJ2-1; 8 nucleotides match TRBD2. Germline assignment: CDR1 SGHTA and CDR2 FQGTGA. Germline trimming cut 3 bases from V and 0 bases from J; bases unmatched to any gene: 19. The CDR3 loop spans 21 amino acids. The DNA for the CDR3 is TGTGCCAGCAGCTTCAGAATTGGGCGGGGGGCCGGTCCCAGCTCCTACAATGAGCAGTTCTTC. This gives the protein CASSFRIGRGAGPSSYNEQFF. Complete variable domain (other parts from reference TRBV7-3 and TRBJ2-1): GAGVSQTPSNKVTEKGKYVELRCDPISGHTALYWYRQSLGQGPEFLIYFQGTGAADDSGLPNDRFFAVRPEGSVSTLKIQRTERGDSAVYLCASSFRIGRGAGPSSYNEQFFGPGTRLTVL.

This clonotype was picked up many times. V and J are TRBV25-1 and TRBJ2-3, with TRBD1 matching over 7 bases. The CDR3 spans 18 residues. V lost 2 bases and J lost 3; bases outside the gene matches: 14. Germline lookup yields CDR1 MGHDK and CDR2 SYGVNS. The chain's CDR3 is CASSEPRDSYFGTDTQYF. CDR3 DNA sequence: TGTGCCAGCAGTGAACCCAGGGACAGCTACTTTGGGACAGATACGCAGTATTTT.

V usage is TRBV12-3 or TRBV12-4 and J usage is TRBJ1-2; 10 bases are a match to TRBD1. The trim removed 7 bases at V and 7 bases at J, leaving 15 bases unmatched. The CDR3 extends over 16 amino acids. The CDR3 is CASTDYTGTGAFGYTF. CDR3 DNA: TGTGCCAGCACCGATTACACCGGGACAGGGGCCTTTGGCTACACCTTC.

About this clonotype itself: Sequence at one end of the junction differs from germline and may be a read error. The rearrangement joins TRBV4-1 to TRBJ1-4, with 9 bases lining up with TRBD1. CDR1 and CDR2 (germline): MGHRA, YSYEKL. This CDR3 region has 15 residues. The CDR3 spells CASSPRDREHEKLFF. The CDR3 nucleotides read TGTGCCAGCAGCCCTCGGGACAGGGAACACGAAAAACTGTTTTTT.

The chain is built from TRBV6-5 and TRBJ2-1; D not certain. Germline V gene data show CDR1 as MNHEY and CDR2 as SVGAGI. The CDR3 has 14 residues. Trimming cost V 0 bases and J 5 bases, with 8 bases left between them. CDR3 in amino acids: CASSYSTSNNEQFF. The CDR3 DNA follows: TGTGCCAGCAGTTACTCGACGTCGAACAATGAGCAGTTCTTC.

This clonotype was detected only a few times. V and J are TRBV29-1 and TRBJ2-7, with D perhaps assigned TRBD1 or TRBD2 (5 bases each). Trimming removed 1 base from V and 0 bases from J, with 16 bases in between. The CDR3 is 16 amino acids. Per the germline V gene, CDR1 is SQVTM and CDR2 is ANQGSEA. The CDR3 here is CSVEGRRDGSSYEQYF. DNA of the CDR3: TGCAGCGTTGAAGGACGCCGGGACGGATCCTCCTACGAGCAGTACTTC.

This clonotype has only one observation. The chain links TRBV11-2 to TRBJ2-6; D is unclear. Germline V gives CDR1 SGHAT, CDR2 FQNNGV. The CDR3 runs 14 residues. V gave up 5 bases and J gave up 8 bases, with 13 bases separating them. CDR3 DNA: TGTGCCAGCAGCCTACGATTAGGGACCAACGTCCTGACTTTC. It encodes CASSLRLGTNVLTF. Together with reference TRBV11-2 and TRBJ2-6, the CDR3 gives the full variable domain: EAGVAQSPRYKIIEKRQSVAFWCNPISGHATLYWYQQILGQGPKLLIQFQNNGVVDDSQLPKDRFSAERLKGVDSTLKIQPAKLEDSAVYLCASSLRLGTNVLTFGAGSRLTVL.

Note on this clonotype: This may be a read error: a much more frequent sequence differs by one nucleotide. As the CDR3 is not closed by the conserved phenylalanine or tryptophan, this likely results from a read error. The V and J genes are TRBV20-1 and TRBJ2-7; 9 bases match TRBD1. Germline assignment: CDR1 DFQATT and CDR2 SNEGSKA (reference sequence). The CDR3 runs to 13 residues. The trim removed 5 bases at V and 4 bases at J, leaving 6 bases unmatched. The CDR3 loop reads CSARRQGGYEQYL. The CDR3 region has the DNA TGCAGTGCTCGCCGACAGGGGGGGTACGAGCAGTACTTA.

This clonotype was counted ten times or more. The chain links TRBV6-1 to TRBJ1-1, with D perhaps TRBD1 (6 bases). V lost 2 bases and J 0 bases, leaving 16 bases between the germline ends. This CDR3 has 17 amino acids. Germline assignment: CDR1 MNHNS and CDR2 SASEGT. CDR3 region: CASSEYFWGTMNTEAFF. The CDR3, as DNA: TGTGCCAGCAGTGAATATTTCTGGGGGACAATGAACACTGAAGCTTTCTTT.

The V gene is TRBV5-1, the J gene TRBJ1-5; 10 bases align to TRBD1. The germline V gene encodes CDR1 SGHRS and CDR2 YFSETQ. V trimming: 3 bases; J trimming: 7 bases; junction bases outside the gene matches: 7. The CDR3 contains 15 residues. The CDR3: CASSWGTGVDQPQHF. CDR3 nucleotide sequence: TGCGCCAGCAGCTGGGGGACAGGGGTCGACCAGCCCCAGCATTTT. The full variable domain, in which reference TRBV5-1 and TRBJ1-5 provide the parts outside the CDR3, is KAGVTQTPRYLIKTRGQQVTLSCSPISGHRSVSWYQQTPGQGLQFLFEYFSETQRNKGNFPGRFSGRQFSNSRSEMNVSTLELGDSALYLCASSWGTGVDQPQHFGDGTRLSIL.

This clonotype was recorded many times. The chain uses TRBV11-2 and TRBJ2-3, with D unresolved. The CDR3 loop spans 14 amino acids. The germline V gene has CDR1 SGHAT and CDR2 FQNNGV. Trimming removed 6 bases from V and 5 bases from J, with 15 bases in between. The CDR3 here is CASRPGPPLDTQYF. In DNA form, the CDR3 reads TGTGCCAGCAGGCCGGGCCCTCCTCTAGATACGCAGTATTTT.

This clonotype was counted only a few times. CDR3 in DNA: TGCGCCAGCAAAGAGCGGGGCACAGATACGCAGTATTTT. Encoded protein: CASKERGTDTQYF. The V and J genes are TRBV4-1 and TRBJ2-3; D is perhaps TRBD2 (6 bases). The CDR3 is 13 residues long. Deletions cut 7 bases from V and 1 base from J, with 9 bases between. CDR1 is MGHRA, CDR2 YSYEKL, per germline.